This TCR beta chain came from a study of blood T cell repertoires in COVID-19. The protocol was immunoSEQ multiplex PCR, while the TCRdb copy is restricted to in-frame clones and leaves out a portion. The data contain over 250,000 clones, approximately 88% of them singletons. The CDR3 is 14 amino acids. Trimming stripped 2 bases from V and 2 bases from J, with 9 bases between. CDR1 KGHSY and CDR2 FQNENV come from the germline V gene. Sequenced: peripheral blood. The TCR originated in a man aged 50-60 years with acute or convalescent COVID-19. The chain has TRBV16 and TRBJ1-2, with D hard to call. The CDR3 reads CASSQTLRNYGYTF. CDR3 coding DNA: TGTGCCAGCAGCCAAACGCTCAGGAACTATGGCTACACCTTC.